The TCR beta chain described here comes from a study of T cell responses to AZD1222 COVID-19 vaccine. Findings and caveats of the study: Females outnumbered males among donors, who were mostly white British; clonal diversity was possibly underestimated.

V lost 4 bases and J lost 6; bases outside the gene matches: 10. Germline loops: CDR1 SGHKS, CDR2 YYEKEE (reference sequence). The CDR3 extends over 15 amino acids. The data were produced by immunoSEQ multiplex PCR, yet TCRdb's version contains in-frame clones alone and is incomplete. The data show some 130,000 clones, around four fifths seen once. Concerning this clone: No antigen is known for it.

The receptor's source is an adult in good health. V and J are TRBV5-5 and TRBJ1-5; 7 bases are a match to TRBD1. Sequenced here: peripheral blood, sampled on day 0 of AZD1222 vaccination. CDR3 region: CASSQGTVGRQPQHF. In DNA, the CDR3 is TGTGCCAGCAGCCAAGGGACAGTAGGGCGTCAGCCCCAGCATTTT.